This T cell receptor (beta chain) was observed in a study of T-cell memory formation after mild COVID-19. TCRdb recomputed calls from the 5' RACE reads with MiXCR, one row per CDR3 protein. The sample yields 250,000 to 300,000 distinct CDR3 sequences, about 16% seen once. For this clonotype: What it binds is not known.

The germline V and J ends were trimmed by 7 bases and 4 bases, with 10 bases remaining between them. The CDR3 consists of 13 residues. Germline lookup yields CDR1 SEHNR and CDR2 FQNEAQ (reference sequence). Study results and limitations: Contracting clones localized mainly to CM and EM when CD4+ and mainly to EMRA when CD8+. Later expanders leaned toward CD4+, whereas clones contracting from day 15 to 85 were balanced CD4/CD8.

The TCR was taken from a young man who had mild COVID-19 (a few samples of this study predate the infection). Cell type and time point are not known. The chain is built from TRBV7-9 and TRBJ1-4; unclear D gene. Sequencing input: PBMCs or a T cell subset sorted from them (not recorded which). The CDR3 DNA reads TGTGCCAGCACTCGGTTTGATAATGAAAAACTGTTTTTT. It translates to CASTRFDNEKLFF.